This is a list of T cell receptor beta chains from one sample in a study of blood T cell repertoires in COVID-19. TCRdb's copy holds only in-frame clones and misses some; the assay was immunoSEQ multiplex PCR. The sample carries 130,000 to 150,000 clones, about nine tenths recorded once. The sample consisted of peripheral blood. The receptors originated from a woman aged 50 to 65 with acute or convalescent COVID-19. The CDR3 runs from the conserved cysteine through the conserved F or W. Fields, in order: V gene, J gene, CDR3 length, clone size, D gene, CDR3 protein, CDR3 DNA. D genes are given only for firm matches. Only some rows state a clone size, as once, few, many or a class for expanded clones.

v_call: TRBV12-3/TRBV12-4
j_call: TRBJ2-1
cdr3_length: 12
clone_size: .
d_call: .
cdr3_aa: CASSRRQSSQFF
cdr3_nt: TGTGCCAGCAGTCGAAGACAGTCTAGTCAGTTCTTC

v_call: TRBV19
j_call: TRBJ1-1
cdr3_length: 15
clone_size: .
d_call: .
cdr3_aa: CASSIGGGRKSEAFF
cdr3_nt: TGTGCCAGTAGTATAGGCGGGGGCCGAAAGTCTGAAGCTTTCTTT

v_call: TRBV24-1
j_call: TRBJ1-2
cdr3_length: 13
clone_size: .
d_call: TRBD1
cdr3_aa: CATSGQGHYGYTF
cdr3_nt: TGTGCCACCAGTGGACAGGGCCACTATGGCTACACCTTC

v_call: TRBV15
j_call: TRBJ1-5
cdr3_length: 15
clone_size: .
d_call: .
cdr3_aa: CASTRDTYSNQPQHF
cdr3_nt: TGTGCCTCCACCCGGGACACCTATAGCAATCAGCCCCAGCATTTT

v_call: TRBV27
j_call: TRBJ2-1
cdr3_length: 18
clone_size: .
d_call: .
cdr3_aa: CASRSLQGLGRSYNEQFF
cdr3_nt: TGTGCCAGCAGGAGTCTACAGGGGCTGGGGAGGTCCTACAATGAGCAGTTCTTC

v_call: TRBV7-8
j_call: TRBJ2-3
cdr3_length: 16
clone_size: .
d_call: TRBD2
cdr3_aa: CASSRGMGGGTDTQYF
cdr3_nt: TGTGCCAGCAGCCGAGGGATGGGGGGGGGAACAGATACGCAGTATTTT

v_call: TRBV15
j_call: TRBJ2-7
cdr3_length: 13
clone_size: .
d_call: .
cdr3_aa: CATSRDPIYEQYF
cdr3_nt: TGTGCCACCAGCAGAGATCCTATCTACGAGCAGTACTTC

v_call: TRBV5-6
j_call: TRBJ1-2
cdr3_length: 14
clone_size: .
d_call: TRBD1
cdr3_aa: CASSGVTTGEGYTF
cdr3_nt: TGTGCCAGCAGCGGAGTCACGACAGGGGAGGGCTACACCTTC

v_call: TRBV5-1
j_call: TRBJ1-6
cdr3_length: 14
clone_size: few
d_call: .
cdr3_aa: CASSLEVRDSPLHF
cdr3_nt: TGCGCCAGCAGCTTGGAAGTCAGGGATTCACCCCTCCACTTT

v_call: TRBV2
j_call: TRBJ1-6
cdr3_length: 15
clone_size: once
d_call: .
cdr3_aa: CASSEVPYYNSPLHF
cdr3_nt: TGTGCCAGCAGTGAGGTTCCCTACTATAATTCACCCCTCCACTTT

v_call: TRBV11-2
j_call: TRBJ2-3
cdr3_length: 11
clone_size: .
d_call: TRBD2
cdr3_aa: CASSRTSEQYF
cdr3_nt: TGTGCCAGCAGCCGGACTAGCGAGCAGTATTTT

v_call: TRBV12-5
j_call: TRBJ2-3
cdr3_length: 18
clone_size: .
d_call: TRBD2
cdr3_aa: CASGQPRGLAGITDTQYF
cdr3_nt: TGTGCTAGTGGTCAACCCCGAGGACTAGCGGGGATTACAGATACGCAGTATTTT

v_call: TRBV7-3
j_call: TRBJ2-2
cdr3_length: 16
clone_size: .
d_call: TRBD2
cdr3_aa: CASSLGLAGAIGELFF
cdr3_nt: TGTGCCAGCAGCTTAGGACTAGCGGGAGCTATCGGGGAGCTGTTTTTT

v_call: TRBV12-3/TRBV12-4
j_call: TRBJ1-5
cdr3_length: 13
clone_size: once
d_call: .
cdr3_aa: CASSLTGYQPQHF
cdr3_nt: TGTGCCAGCAGTTTAACGGGTTATCAGCCCCAGCATTTT

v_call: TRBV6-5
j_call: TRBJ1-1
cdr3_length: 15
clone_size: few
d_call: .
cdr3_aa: CASSPGGGYYTEAFF
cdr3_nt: TGTGCCAGCAGCCCCGGCGGGGGATACTACACTGAAGCTTTCTTT

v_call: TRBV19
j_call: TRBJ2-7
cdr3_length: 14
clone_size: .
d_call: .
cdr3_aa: CASSIEPGHYEQYF
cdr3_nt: TGTGCCAGTAGTATCGAGCCAGGTCACTACGAGCAGTACTTC

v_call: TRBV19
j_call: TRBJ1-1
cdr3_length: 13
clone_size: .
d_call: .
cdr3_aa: CASSIGGGTEAFF
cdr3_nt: TGTGCCAGTAGTATAGGGGGGGGCACTGAAGCTTTCTTT

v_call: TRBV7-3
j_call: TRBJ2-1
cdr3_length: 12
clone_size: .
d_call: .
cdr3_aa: CASSPTINEQFF
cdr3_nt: TGTGCCAGCAGCCCTACGATAAATGAGCAGTTCTTC

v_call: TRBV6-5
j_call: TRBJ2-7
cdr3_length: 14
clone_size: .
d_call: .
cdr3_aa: CASSLSRESHEQYF
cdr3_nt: TGTGCCAGCAGTTTAAGCCGGGAGAGTCACGAGCAGTACTTC

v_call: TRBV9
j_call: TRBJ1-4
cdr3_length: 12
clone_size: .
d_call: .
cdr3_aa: CASSPGGEKLFF
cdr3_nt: TGTGCCAGCAGCCCCGGGGGGGAAAAACTGTTTTTT

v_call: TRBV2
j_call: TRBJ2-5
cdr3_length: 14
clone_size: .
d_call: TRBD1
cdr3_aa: CASSGTGYGETQYF
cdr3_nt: TGTGCCAGCAGTGGGACAGGTTATGGGGAGACCCAGTACTTC

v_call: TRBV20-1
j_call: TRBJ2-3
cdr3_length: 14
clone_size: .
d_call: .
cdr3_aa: CSASPGSGSDTQYF
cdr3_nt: TGCAGTGCTAGTCCCGGGAGTGGGTCAGATACGCAGTATTTT

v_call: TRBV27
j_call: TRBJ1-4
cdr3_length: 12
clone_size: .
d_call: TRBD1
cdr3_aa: CASSFRQGQLFF
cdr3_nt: TGTGCCAGCAGTTTCCGACAGGGCCAACTGTTTTTT

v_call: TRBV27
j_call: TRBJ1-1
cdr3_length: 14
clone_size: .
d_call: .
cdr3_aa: CASSFRAENTEAFF
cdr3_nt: TGTGCCAGCAGTTTCAGGGCCGAGAACACTGAAGCTTTCTTT

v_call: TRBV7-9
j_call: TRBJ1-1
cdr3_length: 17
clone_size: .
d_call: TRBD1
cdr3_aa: CASSPQLSTGGGTEAFF
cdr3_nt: TGTGCCAGCAGCCCTCAACTCTCGACAGGGGGAGGCACTGAAGCTTTCTTT

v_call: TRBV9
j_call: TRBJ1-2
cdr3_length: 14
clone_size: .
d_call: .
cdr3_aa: CASSVDVSFYGYTF
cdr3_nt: TGTGCCAGCAGCGTAGACGTCAGTTTCTATGGCTACACCTTC

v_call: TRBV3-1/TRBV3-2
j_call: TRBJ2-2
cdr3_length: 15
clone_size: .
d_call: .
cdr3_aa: CASSQVSGFTGELFF
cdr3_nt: TGTGCCAGCAGCCAAGTTAGCGGATTCACCGGGGAGCTGTTTTTT

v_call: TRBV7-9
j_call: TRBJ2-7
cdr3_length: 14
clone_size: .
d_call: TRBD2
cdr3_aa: CASSFGRGSYEQYF
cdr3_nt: TGTGCCAGCAGCTTTGGGAGGGGATCCTACGAGCAGTACTTC

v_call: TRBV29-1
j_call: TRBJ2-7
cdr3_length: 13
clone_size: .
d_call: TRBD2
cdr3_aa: CSVDGTSAYEQYF
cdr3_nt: TGCAGCGTAGACGGGACTAGCGCCTACGAGCAGTACTTC

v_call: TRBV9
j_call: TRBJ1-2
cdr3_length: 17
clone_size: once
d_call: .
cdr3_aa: CASSVGGSLLGNYGYTF
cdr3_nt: TGTGCCAGCAGCGTAGGCGGGAGCCTACTAGGTAACTATGGCTACACCTTC

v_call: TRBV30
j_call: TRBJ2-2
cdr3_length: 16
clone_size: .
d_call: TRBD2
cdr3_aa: CAWSTWTSGYTGELFF
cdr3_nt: TGTGCCTGGAGTACCTGGACTAGCGGCTACACCGGGGAGCTGTTTTTT

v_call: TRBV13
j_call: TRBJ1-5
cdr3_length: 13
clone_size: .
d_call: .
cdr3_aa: CASSWAHNQPQHF
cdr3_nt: TGTGCCAGCAGCTGGGCGCACAATCAGCCCCAGCATTTT

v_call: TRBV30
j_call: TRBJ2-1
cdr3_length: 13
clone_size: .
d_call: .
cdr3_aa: CAWSKGLYNEQFF
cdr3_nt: TGTGCCTGGAGCAAAGGACTTTACAATGAGCAGTTCTTC

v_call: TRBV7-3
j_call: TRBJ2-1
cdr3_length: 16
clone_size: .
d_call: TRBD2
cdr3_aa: CASSRGSGGEFNEQFF
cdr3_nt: TGTGCCAGCAGCCGAGGGAGCGGGGGAGAGTTCAATGAGCAGTTCTTC

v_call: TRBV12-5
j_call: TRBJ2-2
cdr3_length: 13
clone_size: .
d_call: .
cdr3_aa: CASGFPSTGELFF
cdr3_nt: TGTGCTAGTGGTTTTCCGAGCACCGGGGAGCTGTTTTTT

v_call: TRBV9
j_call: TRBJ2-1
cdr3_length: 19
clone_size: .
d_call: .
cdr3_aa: CASSVATQVLLSSYNEQFF
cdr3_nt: TGTGCCAGCAGCGTAGCTACACAGGTCCTACTTAGCTCCTACAATGAGCAGTTCTTC

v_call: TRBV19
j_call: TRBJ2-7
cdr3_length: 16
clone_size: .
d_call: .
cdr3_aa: CASSTPRGQGVGEQYF
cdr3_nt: TGTGCCAGTAGTACCCCCCGGGGGCAGGGGGTGGGCGAGCAGTACTTC

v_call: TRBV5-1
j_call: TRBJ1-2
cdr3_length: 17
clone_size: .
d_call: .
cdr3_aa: CASSFTGTTTADYGYTF
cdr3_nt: TGCGCCAGCAGCTTTACCGGGACAACAACGGCGGACTATGGCTACACCTTC

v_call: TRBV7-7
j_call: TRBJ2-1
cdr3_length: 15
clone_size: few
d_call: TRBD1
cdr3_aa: CASSLKTGLYNEQFF
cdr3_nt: TGTGCCAGCAGCTTAAAGACAGGGCTCTACAATGAGCAGTTCTTC

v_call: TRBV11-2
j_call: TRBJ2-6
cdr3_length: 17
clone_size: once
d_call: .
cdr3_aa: CASSLDVFGWGANVLTF
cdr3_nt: TGTGCCAGCAGCTTAGACGTGTTCGGGTGGGGGGCCAACGTCCTGACTTTC

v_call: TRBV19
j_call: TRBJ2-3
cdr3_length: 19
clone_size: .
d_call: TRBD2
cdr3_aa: CASSPGWGGGSSSTDTQYF
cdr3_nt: TGTGCCAGTAGCCCTGGATGGGGCGGGGGGTCCTCTAGCACAGATACGCAGTATTTT

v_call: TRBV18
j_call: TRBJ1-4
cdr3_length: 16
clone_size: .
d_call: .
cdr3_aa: CASSPQTRRANEKLFF
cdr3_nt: TGTGCCAGCTCACCACAGACTCGGCGGGCTAATGAAAAACTGTTTTTT

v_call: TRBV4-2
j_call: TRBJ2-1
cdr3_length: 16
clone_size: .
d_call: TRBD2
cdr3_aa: CASSSITGTSRDEQFF
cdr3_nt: TGTGCCAGCAGCTCCATTACCGGGACTAGCAGGGATGAGCAGTTCTTC

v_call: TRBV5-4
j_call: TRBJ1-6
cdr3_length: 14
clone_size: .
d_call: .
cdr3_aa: CASSSQGYNSPLHF
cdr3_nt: TGTGCCAGCAGCTCACAGGGCTATAATTCACCCCTCCACTTT

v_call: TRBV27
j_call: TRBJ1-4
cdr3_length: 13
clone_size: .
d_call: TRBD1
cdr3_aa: CASSLTGNEKLFF
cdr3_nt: TGTGCCAGCAGTTTGACAGGGAATGAAAAACTGTTTTTT

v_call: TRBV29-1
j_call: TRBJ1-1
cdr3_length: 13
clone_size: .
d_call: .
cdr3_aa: CSGLREVNTEAFF
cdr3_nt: TGCAGCGGGTTACGGGAGGTTAACACTGAAGCTTTCTTT

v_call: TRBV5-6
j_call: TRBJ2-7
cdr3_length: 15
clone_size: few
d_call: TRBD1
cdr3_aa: CASSFATGGIYEQYF
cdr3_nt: TGTGCCAGCAGCTTTGCGACAGGGGGCATCTACGAGCAGTACTTC

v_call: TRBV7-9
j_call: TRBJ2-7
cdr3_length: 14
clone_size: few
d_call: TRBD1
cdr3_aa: CASSSGTGFYEQYF
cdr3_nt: TGTGCCAGCAGCTCCGGGACAGGGTTCTACGAGCAGTACTTC

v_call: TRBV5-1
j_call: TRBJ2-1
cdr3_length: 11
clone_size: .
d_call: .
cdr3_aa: CASSLINEQFF
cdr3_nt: TGCGCCAGCAGTCTAATCAATGAGCAGTTCTTC